The present T cell receptor (beta chain) was sequenced within a study of regulatory T cells in long-lasting Graves disease. Time point defined: persistent/refractory GD, antithyroid drugs over 5 years with positive TRAb. RNA from PBMCs was the source of the TCR library. The patients were drawn from one endocrinology department in Xi'an, China. A roughly 8.6-milliliter sample of peripheral blood was drawn into EDTA tubes. This CDR3 comprises 15 residues. Trimming shortened V by 1 base and J by 7 bases, and 16 bases separated the two germline ends. iRepertoire HTBI primers and Arm-PCR of CDR3 regions built TCR beta libraries. As originally analysed: Sample data revealed approximately 62 TRBV and 14 TRBJ segments. TCRdb independently ran MiXCR on the multiplex PCR reads; one entry per CDR3 protein. The V and J calls follow TCRdb's processing rather than the paper's. Counted here are about 660,000 distinct CDR3 sequences, 25% to 30% occurring once; the ten biggest clones make up under 55%.

This clonotype turned up a few times. The V gene is TRBV12-3 or TRBV12-4, the J gene TRBJ1-2; no reliable D call. The sequencing used peripheral blood mononuclear cells (PBMCs), collected when the disease was refractory, from a patient treated with antithyroid drugs. This TCR was sampled from a female donor with Graves disease. CDR3 residues: CASSLGGSQIGGYTF. CDR3 coding DNA: TGTGCCAGCAGTTTAGGAGGCAGCCAAATTGGTGGCTACACCTTC.